The sequence of this TCR beta chain was determined in a study of T cell responses to AZD1222 COVID-19 vaccine. Whole-study results and caveats: Repertoires were collected only later (after the peak T cell response had occurred). Females outnumbered males among donors, who were mostly white British; clonal diversity was possibly underestimated.

CDR1 and CDR2 (germline): SGDLS, YYNGEE. This CDR3 is built from 14 residues. Trimming left V 0 bases short and J 4 bases short, with 10 bases between. TCRdb's copy holds only in-frame clones and misses some; the assay was immunoSEQ multiplex PCR. The repertoire has 84,000 or so clones, about nine tenths of them found once; the top ten carry about 3.5%. On this clone itself: What it binds is not known.

This chain connects TRBV9 to TRBJ2-5; D gene ambiguous. The source material was peripheral blood, sampled 28 days after the second AZD1222 dose. The origin of this receptor is an adult who received the AZD1222 COVID-19 vaccine. CDR3 loop: CASSVGSFRETQYF. Written as DNA, the CDR3 is TGTGCCAGCAGCGTAGGGTCCTTCCGAGAGACCCAGTACTTC.